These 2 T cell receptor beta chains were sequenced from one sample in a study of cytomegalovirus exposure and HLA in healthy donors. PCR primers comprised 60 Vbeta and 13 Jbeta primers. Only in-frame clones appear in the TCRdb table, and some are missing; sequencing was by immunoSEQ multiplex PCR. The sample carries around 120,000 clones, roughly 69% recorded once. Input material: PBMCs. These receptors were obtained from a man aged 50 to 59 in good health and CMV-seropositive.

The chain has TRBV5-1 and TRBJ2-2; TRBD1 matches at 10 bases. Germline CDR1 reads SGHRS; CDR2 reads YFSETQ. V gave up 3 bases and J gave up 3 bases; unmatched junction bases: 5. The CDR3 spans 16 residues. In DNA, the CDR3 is TGCGCCAGCAGCTCACGGACAGGGGGGGACACCGGGGAGCTGTTTTTT. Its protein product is CASSSRTGGDTGELFF.

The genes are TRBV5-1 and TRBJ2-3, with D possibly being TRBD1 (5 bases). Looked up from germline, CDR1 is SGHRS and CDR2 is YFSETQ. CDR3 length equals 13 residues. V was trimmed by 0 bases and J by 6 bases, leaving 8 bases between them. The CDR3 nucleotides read TGCGCCAGCAGCTTGGAGGGGCGCGATACGCAGTATTTT. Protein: CASSLEGRDTQYF. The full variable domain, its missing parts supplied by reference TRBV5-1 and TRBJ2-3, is KAGVTQTPRYLIKTRGQQVTLSCSPISGHRSVSWYQQTPGQGLQFLFEYFSETQRNKGNFPGRFSGRQFSNSRSEMNVSTLELGDSALYLCASSLEGRDTQYFGPGTRLTVL.